Below are 18 T cell receptor beta chains sequenced from a single sample in a study of blood T cells in healthy people across ages. A J-beta primer mix and a sample-barcoded 5' primer were used in a second PCR of about 7 to 12 cycles. TCRdb itself ran the 5' RACE reads through MiXCR, one entry per CDR3 protein. The sample shows about 810,000 distinct CDR3 sequences, roughly 34% of them seen only once. The sample consisted of blood. The receptor source for this set is a man aged 18 to 35 in good health.

The chain is built from TRBV12-3 or TRBV12-4 and TRBJ2-7, with a weak D call TRBD1 (6 bases). V was shortened by 5 bases and J by 0 bases, with 11 bases between the two germline ends. This CDR3 spans 14 amino acids. CDR3: CASSERQDSYEQYF. Written as DNA, the CDR3 is TGTGCCAGCAGTGAGAGACAGGACTCCTACGAGCAGTACTTC.

The chain is built from TRBV29-1 and TRBJ1-1; D gene unclear. The CDR3 loop spans 13 amino acids. Germline V gene lookup returns CDR1 SQVTM and CDR2 ANQGSEA. Trimming took off 5 bases at V and 2 bases at J, with 12 bases between the two ends. This CDR3 is CSVSERSNTEAFF. CDR3 nucleotide sequence: TGCAGCGTTTCGGAGCGTTCCAACACTGAAGCTTTCTTT.

In regard to this clonotype: This may be a read error, as it is one base from a much larger clone. This chain uses TRBV12-3 or TRBV12-4 with TRBJ1-2; TRBD1 matches 7 bases. Trimming at V came to 10 bases and at J to 2 bases, leaving 10 bases not matched to a gene. The CDR3 is made up of 14 amino acids. The CDR3 sequence: CATHWEGANYGYTF. The CDR3 DNA follows: TGTGCCACACACTGGGAGGGGGCGAACTATGGCTACACCTTC.

This clonotype has a count of ten or more. CDR3 loop: CSSLDRGSGDYGYTF. CDR3 coding DNA: TGCAGTTCTCTTGACCGGGGATCCGGGGACTATGGCTACACCTTC. The chain has TRBV20-1 and TRBJ1-2, with D unresolved. The CDR3 is 15 amino acids. Trimming shortened V by 8 bases and J by 3 bases, and 22 bases separated the two germline ends. The V gene's germline CDR1 is DFQATT and CDR2 SNEGSKA (reference sequence).

This chain joins TRBV12-3 or TRBV12-4 and TRBJ2-7; D might be TRBD2 (6 bases). V was shortened by 4 bases and J by 6 bases, with 28 bases between the two germline ends. This CDR3 has 18 residues. The CDR3, as DNA: TGTGCCAGCAGTTCAAAAGTGACAGAGGGCGGGATTCGGACCGAGCAGTACTTC. This sequence encodes CASSSKVTEGGIRTEQYF.

This clonotype has a single count. This may come from a read error, since a much larger clone is one base off. The V call is TRBV12-3 or TRBV12-4, the J call TRBJ2-1, with 7 nucleotides matching TRBD1. This CDR3 has 14 amino acids. After removal of 5 bases from V and 8 bases from J, the junction contained 9 bases not matched to a gene. CDR3 sequence: CASSVGIGGYEQFF. CDR3 nucleotides: TGTGCCAGCAGTGTAGGTATAGGGGGCTATGAGCAGTTCTTC.

This clonotype was detected many times. V gene TRBV10-2 combines with J gene TRBJ2-1, with a weak D call TRBD2 (5 bases). The CDR3 covers 13 residues. Between the trimmed V and J ends, which lost 0 bases and 8 bases, there was a span of 8 bases. Germline-derived CDR1 and CDR2 are WSHSY and SAAADI. The CDR3 reads CASSESRAHEQFF. CDR3 sequence (DNA): TGCGCCAGCAGTGAGTCGAGGGCTCATGAGCAGTTCTTC.

This clonotype was seen only a few times. V is TRBV6-5 and J is TRBJ1-1; D is undetermined. V was shortened by 4 bases and J by 1 base, with 7 bases between the two germline ends. The germline gives CDR1 MNHEY, CDR2 SVGAGI. This CDR3 has 13 residues. The CDR3: CASSFASNTEAFF. CDR3 coding DNA: TGTGCCAGCAGTTTCGCCTCGAACACTGAAGCTTTCTTT.

There are many counts of this clonotype. V and J are TRBV15 and TRBJ2-1; 8 bases agree with TRBD2. The V gene end was trimmed by 1 base and the J gene end by 4 bases; junction bases not matched to a gene: 3. The germline CDR1 and CDR2 sequences are LNHNV and YYDKDF (reference sequence). The CDR3 covers 15 residues. CDR3 sequence: CATSRVAGSYNEQFF. For the CDR3, the DNA is TGTGCCACCAGCAGAGTAGCGGGAAGTTACAATGAGCAGTTCTTC.

This clonotype was counted between two and nine times. The chain carries TRBV5-1 and TRBJ1-1; no definite D call. The CDR3 has 9 amino acids. V lost 9 bases, J lost 6 bases, and 6 bases lay in between. CDR1 SGHRS and CDR2 YFSETQ come from the germline V gene. The CDR3 DNA is TGCGCCACTCTCCCTGAAGCTTTCTTT. Residues: CATLPEAFF.

The chain couples TRBV4-3 to TRBJ2-1, with 9 bases identical to TRBD1. The V segment lost 1 base and the J segment 7 bases; nucleotides outside the gene matches: 8. The CDR3 consists of 16 residues. CDR1 LGHNA and CDR2 YSLEER come from the germline V gene. CDR3 protein: CASSQVHGQGRNEQFF. The CDR3 DNA reads TGCGCCAGCAGCCAAGTACACGGACAGGGGCGGAATGAGCAGTTCTTC.

The rearrangement uses TRBV4-3 and TRBJ2-7, with TRBD1 identical over 10 bases. The CDR3 totals 20 residues. Germline V gene data show CDR1 as LGHNA and CDR2 as YSLEER. The J segment lost 7 bases and the V segment lost 0 bases, leaving 21 bases of the junction unmatched. The CDR3 DNA is TGCGCCAGCAGCCAAGATCCCTTCTCTCGGACAGGGGGGGGGTCGGGTGAGCAGTACTTC. Amino acid sequence: CASSQDPFSRTGGGSGEQYF.

The rearrangement links TRBV7-9 to TRBJ2-7; possible D gene TRBD1, 6 bases. The V gene's germline CDR1 is SEHNR and CDR2 FQNEAQ (reference sequence). Trimming cost V 5 bases and J 2 bases, with 13 bases left between them. The CDR3 consists of 14 residues. The CDR3, as DNA: TGTGCCAGCAGCCCCGGGACATATACCTACGAGCAGTACTTC. This codes for CASSPGTYTYEQYF.

Many counts were recorded for this clonotype. The chain is built from TRBV9 and TRBJ1-2, with 9 nucleotides matching TRBD1. This CDR3 has 15 amino acids. Trimming cost V 0 bases and J 3 bases; bases outside gene matches: 3. The germline V gene encodes CDR1 SGDLS and CDR2 YYNGEE. CDR3 coding DNA: TGTGCCAGCAGCGTAGAGGGACAGGGATACTATGGCTACACCTTC. Translation gives CASSVEGQGYYGYTF. Full variable domain (outside the CDR3, taken from reference TRBV9 and TRBJ1-2): DSGVTQTPKHLITATGQRVTLRCSPRSGDLSVYWYQQSLDQGLQFLIQYYNGEERAKGNILERFSAQQFPDLHSELNLSSLELGDSALYFCASSVEGQGYYGYTFGSGTRLTVV.

J is TRBJ2-2 and V is TRBV24-1; D possibly matches TRBD1 or TRBD2 (5 bases each). V lost 10 bases, J lost 0 bases, and 11 bases lay in between. This CDR3 has 14 amino acids. Germline V gene sequence: CDR1 KGHDR, CDR2 SFDVKD. The CDR3 DNA follows: TGTGCCACTACGGGACGGACGAACACCGGGGAGCTGTTTTTT. It codes for CATTGRTNTGELFF.

This chain connects TRBV7-9 to TRBJ2-5; D gene unclear. The germline V and J ends were trimmed by 5 bases and 6 bases, with 13 bases remaining between them. The germline gives CDR1 SEHNR, CDR2 FQNEAQ (reference sequence). CDR3 size: 13 residues. The CDR3 DNA reads TGTGCCAGCAGCGTAGGGTCTGGGCAGACCCAGTACTTC. It is translated as CASSVGSGQTQYF. Full variable domain (outside the CDR3, taken from reference TRBV7-9 and TRBJ2-5): DTGVSQNPRHKITKRGQNVTFRCDPISEHNRLYWYRQTLGQGPEFLTYFQNEAQLEKSRLLSDRFSAERPKGSFSTLEIQRTEQGDSAMYLCASSVGSGQTQYFGPGTRLLVL.

V is TRBV5-1 and J is TRBJ2-1, with a weak D call TRBD2 (5 bases). V shed 0 bases and J shed 5 bases, with 12 bases lying between them. This CDR3 comprises 15 residues. CDR1 and CDR2 from the germline V gene are SGHRS and YFSETQ. The CDR3 loop is CASSLGGSVNNEQFF. CDR3 nucleotides: TGCGCCAGCAGCTTGGGCGGGTCAGTAAACAATGAGCAGTTCTTC.

This clonotype was seen only once. The chain couples TRBV10-3 to TRBJ2-3; D tentatively reads TRBD1 or TRBD2 (5 bases each). Trimming removed 6 bases from V and 0 bases from J, with 19 bases in between. The germline V gene encodes CDR1 ENHRY and CDR2 SYGVKD. The CDR3 loop spans 17 amino acids. The CDR3 DNA reads TGTGCCATCAGGCCTACAAGTCGGGGCACTAGCACAGATACGCAGTATTTT. This translates into CAIRPTSRGTSTDTQYF.